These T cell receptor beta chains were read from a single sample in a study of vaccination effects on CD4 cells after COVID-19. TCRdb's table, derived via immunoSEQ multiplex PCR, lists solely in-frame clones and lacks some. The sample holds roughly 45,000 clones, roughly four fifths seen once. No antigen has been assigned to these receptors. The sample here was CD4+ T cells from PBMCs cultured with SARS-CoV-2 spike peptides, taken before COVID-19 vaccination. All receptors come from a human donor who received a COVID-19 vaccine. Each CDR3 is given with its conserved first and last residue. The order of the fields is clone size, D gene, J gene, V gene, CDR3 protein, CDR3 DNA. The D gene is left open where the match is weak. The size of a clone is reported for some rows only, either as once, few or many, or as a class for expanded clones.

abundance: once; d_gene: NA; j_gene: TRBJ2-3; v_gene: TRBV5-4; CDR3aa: CASKRLGRTDTQYF; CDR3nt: TGTGCCAGCAAAAGATTAGGGCGCACAGATACGCAGTATTTT
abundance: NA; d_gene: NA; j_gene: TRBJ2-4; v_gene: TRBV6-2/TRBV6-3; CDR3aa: CASSFVSVAKNIQYF; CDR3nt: TGTGCCAGCAGTTTCGTAAGCGTAGCCAAAAACATTCAGTACTTC
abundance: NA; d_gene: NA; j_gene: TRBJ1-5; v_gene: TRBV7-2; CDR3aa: CASSLGWVNQPQHF; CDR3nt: TGTGCCAGCAGCTTAGGATGGGTCAATCAGCCCCAGCATTTT
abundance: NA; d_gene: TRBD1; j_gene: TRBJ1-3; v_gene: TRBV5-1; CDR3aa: CASSLTGDSGNTIYF; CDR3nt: TGCGCCAGCAGCTTGACAGGGGATTCTGGAAACACCATATATTTT
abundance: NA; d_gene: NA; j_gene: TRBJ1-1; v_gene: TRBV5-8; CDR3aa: CASPTSYLTVEDTEAFF; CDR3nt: TGTGCCAGCCCTACCAGTTACTTGACAGTAGAGGACACTGAAGCTTTCTTT
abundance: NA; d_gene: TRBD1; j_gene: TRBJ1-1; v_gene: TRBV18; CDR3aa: CASSPGTGMNTEAFF; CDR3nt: TGTGCCAGCTCACCGGGGACAGGGATGAACACTGAAGCTTTCTTT
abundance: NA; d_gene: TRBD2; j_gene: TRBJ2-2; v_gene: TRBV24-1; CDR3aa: CATSGFTSGGAGELFF; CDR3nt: TGTGCCACCAGTGGTTTTACTAGCGGGGGTGCCGGGGAGCTGTTTTTT
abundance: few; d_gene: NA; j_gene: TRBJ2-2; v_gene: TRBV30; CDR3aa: CAWTPARTPNTGELFF; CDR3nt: TGTGCCTGGACCCCGGCTAGGACACCGAACACCGGGGAGCTGTTTTTT
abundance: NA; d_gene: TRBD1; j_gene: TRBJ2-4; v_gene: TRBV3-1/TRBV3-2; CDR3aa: CASSRGQLKNIQYF; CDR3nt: TGTGCCAGCAGCCGGGGACAGCTGAAAAACATTCAGTACTTC
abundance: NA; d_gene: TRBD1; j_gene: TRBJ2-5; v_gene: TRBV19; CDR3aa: CASSPGTAETQYF; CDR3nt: TGTGCCAGTAGCCCCGGGACAGCAGAGACCCAGTACTTC
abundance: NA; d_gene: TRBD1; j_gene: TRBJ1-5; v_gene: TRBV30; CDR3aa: CAWTAGGADNQPQHF; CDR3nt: TGTGCCTGGACCGCAGGGGGAGCGGATAATCAGCCCCAGCATTTT
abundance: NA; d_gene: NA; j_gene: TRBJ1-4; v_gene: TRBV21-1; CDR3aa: CASTYLGHKNEKLFF; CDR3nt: TGTGCCAGCACCTACCTTGGACATAAGAATGAAAAACTGTTTTTT
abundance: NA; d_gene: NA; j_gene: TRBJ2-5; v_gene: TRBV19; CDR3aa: CASSRTVIQETQYF; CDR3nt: TGTGCCAGTAGTCGGACAGTTATCCAAGAGACCCAGTACTTC
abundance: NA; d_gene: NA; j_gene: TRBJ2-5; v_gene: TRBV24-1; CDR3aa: CATSDARTSQETQYF; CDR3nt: TGTGCCACCAGTGACGCCCGGACAAGTCAAGAGACCCAGTACTTC
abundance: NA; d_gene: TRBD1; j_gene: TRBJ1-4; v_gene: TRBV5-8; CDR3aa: CASSPDRVEKLFF; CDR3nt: TGTGCCAGCAGCCCGGACAGGGTTGAAAAACTGTTTTTT
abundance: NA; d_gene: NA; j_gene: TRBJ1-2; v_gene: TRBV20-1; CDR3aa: CSASQPDRYFDYGYTF; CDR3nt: TGCAGTGCTAGTCAACCCGACAGGTATTTTGACTATGGCTACACCTTC
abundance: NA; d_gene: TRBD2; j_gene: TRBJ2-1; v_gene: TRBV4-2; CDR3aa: CASSQAGTSFYNEQFF; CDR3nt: TGTGCCAGCAGCCAAGCCGGGACTAGCTTTTACAATGAGCAGTTCTTC
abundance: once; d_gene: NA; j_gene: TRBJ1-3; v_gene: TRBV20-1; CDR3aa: CSASSAGATTGNTIYF; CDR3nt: TGCAGTGCTAGTTCGGCAGGAGCTACAACTGGAAACACCATATATTTT
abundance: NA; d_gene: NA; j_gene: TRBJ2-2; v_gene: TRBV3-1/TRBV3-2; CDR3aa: CASSQDERELFF; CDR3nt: TGTGCCAGCAGCCAAGACGAGAGGGAGCTGTTTTTT
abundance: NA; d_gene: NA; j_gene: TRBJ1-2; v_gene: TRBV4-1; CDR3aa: CASSQRGLFNYGYTF; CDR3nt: TGCGCCAGCAGCCAACGAGGGTTATTCAACTATGGCTACACCTTC
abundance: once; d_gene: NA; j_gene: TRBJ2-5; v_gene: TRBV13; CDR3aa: CASSSRKGTRTQYF; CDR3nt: TGTGCCAGCAGCTCCCGCAAGGGAACGCGGACCCAGTACTTC
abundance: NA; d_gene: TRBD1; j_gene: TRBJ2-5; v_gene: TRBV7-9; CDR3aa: CASSLGTGARQETQYF; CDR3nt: TGTGCCAGCAGCTTAGGGACAGGGGCCCGTCAAGAGACCCAGTACTTC
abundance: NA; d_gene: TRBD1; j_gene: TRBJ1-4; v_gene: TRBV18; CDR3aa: CASSPGQTNEKLFF; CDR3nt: TGTGCCAGCTCACCGGGACAGACTAATGAAAAACTGTTTTTT
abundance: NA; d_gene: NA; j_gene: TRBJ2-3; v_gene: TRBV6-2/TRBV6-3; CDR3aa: CASSPWAVPATDTQYF; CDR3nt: TGTGCCAGCAGCCCCTGGGCGGTTCCTGCAACAGATACGCAGTATTTT
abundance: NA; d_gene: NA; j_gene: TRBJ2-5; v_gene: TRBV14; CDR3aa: CASSQGRETQYF; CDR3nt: TGTGCCAGCAGCCAAGGAAGGGAGACCCAGTACTTC
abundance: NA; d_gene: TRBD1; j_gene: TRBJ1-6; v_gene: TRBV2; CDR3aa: CASREDRGGFSYNSPLHF; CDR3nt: TGTGCCAGCAGGGAGGACAGGGGCGGATTCTCCTATAATTCACCCCTCCACTTT
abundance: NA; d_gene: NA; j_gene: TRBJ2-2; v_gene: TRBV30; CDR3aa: CASEPQGLLTGELFF; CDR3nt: TGTGCCTCTGAGCCCCAAGGACTTTTGACCGGGGAGCTGTTTTTT
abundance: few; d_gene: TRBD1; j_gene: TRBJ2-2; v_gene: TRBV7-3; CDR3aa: CASTDRQGTGELFF; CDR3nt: TGTGCCAGCACCGATCGACAGGGGACCGGGGAGCTGTTTTTT
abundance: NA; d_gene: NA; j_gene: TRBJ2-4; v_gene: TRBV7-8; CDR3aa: CASSPAASGVRKNIQYF; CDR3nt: TGTGCCAGCAGCCCCGCCGCTTCCGGGGTACGAAAAAACATTCAGTACTTC
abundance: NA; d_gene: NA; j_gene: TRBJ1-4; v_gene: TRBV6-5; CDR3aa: CASSYSMGGGNEKLFF; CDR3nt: TGTGCCAGCAGTTACTCGATGGGTGGGGGAAATGAAAAACTGTTTTTT
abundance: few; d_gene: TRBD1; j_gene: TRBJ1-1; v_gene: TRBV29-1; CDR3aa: CSVGDRPTEAFF; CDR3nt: TGCAGCGTTGGGGACAGGCCCACTGAAGCTTTCTTT
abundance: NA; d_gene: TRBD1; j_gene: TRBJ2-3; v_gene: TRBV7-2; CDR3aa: CASSFGQGIDTQYF; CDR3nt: TGTGCCAGCAGCTTTGGACAGGGGATAGATACGCAGTATTTT
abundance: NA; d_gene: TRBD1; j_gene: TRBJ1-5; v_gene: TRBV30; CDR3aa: CAWSATPGQGGQPQHF; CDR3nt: TGTGCCTGGAGTGCCACACCGGGACAGGGGGGTCAGCCCCAGCATTTT
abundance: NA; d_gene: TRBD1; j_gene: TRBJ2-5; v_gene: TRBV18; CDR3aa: CASSLVLGQESPETQYF; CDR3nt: TGTGCCAGCTCACTCGTCCTAGGACAGGAATCCCCGGAGACCCAGTACTTC
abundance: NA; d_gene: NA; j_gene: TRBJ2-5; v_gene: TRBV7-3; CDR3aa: CASSALGGAGKETQYF; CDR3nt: TGTGCCAGCAGCGCCCTCGGAGGGGCGGGGAAAGAGACCCAGTACTTC
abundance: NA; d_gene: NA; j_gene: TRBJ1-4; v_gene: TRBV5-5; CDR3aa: CASGQWAGEKLFF; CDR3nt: TGTGCCAGCGGTCAGTGGGCCGGGGAAAAACTGTTTTTT
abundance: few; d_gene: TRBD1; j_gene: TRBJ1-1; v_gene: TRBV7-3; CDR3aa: CASSLQGANTEAFF; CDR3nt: TGTGCCAGCAGCTTACAGGGGGCGAACACTGAAGCTTTCTTT
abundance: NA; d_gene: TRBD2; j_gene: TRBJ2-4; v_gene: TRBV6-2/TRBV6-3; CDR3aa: CASSAHTRGGAKNIQYF; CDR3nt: TGTGCCAGCAGTGCCCATACTCGGGGGGGAGCCAAAAACATTCAGTACTTC
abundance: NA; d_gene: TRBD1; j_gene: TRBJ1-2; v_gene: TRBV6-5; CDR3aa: CASSYSKGGLNYGYTF; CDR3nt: TGTGCCAGCAGTTACTCGAAAGGGGGCCTAAACTATGGCTACACCTTC
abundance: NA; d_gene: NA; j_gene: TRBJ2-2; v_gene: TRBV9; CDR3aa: CASSRGARTGELFF; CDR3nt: TGTGCCAGCAGTCGGGGGGCGCGGACCGGGGAGCTGTTTTTT
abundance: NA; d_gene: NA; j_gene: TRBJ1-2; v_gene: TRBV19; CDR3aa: CASSSELTNYGYTF; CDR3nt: TGTGCCAGTAGCTCAGAGCTGACTAACTATGGCTACACCTTC
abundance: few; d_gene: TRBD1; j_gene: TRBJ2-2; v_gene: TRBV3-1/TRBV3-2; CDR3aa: CASSRWTGGNTGELFF; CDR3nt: TGTGCCAGCAGCCGATGGACAGGGGGGAACACCGGGGAGCTGTTTTTT
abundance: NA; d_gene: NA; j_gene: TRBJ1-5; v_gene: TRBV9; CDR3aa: CASSGKGQGKFGQHAF; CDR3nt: TGTGCCAGCAGCGGAAAGGGGCAGGGGAAGTTCGGACAGCATGCTTTT
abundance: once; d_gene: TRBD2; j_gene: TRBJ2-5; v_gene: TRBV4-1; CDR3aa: CASSQGPLRAGGLETQYF; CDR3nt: TGCGCCAGCAGCCAAGGGCCCCTTAGGGCGGGGGGGCTGGAGACCCAGTACTTC
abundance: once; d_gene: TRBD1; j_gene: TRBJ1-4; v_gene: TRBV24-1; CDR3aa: CATSDPQGAGEKLFF; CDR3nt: TGTGCCACCAGTGATCCGCAGGGGGCGGGTGAAAAACTGTTTTTT
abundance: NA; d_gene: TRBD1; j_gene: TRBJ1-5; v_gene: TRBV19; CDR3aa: CASSPSLGQDALNHQPQHF; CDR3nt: TGTGCCAGTAGTCCGTCCCTGGGACAGGATGCTCTTAACCATCAGCCCCAGCATTTT
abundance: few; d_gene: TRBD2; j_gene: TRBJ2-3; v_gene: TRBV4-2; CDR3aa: CASSLTSGGTYTQYF; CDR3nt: TGTGCCAGCAGCCTGACTAGCGGGGGGACGTATACGCAGTATTTT
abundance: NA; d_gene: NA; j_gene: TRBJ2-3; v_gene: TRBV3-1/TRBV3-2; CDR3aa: CASSSSSEADTQYF; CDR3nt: TGTGCCAGCAGCTCCTCTAGCGAAGCAGATACGCAGTATTTT
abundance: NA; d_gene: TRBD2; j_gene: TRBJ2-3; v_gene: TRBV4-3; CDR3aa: CASSQDLAGADTQYF; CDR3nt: TGCGCCAGCAGCCAAGACCTAGCGGGGGCAGATACGCAGTATTTT
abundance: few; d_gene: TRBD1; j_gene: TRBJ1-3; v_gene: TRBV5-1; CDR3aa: CASSLAQGPPGNTIYF; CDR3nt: TGCGCCAGCAGCTTGGCACAGGGGCCACCTGGAAACACCATATATTTT
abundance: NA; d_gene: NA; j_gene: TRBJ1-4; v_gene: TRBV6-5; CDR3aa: CASSYRRGDEKLFF; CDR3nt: TGTGCCAGCAGTTACCGACGGGGGGATGAAAAACTGTTTTTT
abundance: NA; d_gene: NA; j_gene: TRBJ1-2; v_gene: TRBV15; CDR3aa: CATSRGDGVDGYTF; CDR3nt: TGTGCCACCAGCAGAGGGGATGGGGTAGATGGCTACACCTTC
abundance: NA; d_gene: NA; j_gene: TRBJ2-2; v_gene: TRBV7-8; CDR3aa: CASITNTGNTGELFF; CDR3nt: TGTGCCAGCATCACCAATACAGGGAACACCGGGGAGCTGTTTTTT
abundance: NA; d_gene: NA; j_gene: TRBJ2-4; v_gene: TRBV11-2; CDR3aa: CASSLKLRENIQYF; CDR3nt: TGTGCCAGCAGCCTGAAACTCCGGGAAAACATTCAGTACTTC
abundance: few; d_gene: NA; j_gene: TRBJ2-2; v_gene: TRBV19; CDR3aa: CASSIGLNTGELFF; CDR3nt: TGTGCCAGTAGTATAGGACTGAACACCGGGGAGCTGTTTTTT
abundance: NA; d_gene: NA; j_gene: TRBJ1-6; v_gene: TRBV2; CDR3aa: CASSRTGTGNSPLHF; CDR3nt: TGTGCCAGCAGCAGGACCGGGACCGGGAATTCACCCCTCCACTTT
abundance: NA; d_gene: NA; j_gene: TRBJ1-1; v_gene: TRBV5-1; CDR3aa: CASSHDGTMGTEAFF; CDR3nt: TGCGCCAGCAGCCACGACGGGACGATGGGCACTGAAGCTTTCTTT
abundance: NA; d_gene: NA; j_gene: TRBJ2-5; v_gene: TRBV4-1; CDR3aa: CASSQGLRDNQETQYF; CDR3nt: TGCGCCAGCAGCCAAGGGCTCCGGGACAACCAAGAGACCCAGTACTTC
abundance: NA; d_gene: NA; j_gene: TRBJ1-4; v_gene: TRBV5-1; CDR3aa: CASSLRTAATNEKLFF; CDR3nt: TGCGCCAGCAGCTTGAGGACAGCCGCAACTAATGAAAAACTGTTTTTT
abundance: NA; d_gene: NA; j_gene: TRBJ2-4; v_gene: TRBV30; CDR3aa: CAWSVTISGRGGNIQYF; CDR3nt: TGTGCCTGGAGTGTAACTATTAGCGGAAGAGGGGGAAACATTCAGTACTTC